Listed below are T cell receptor beta chains from one sample, sequenced in a study of T cells in Graves' hyperthyroidism and ophthalmopathy. MiXCR, applied by TCRdb to the multiplex PCR reads, yields one record per CDR3 protein. The table has 500,000 or so distinct CDR3 sequences, about 15% seen once. The specimen was blood. The receptors derive from a woman in her late teens or twenties with Graves' ophthalmopathy. The CDR3 runs from the conserved cysteine through the conserved F or W. D genes are given only for firm matches. Rows give clone size only sometimes, using once, few, many, or a class for an expanded clone.

>NA|many|13|TRBJ2-6|TRBV24-1
TGTGCCACTCAGAATACTGGGGCCAACGTCCTGACTTTC
CATQNTGANVLTF
>NA|NA|14|TRBJ2-7|TRBV5-1
TGCGCCAGCAGCTTCAACAGGGACACGTACGAGCAGTACTTC
CASSFNRDTYEQYF
>TRBD2|many|14|TRBJ2-3|TRBV7-9
TGTGCCAGCATTCCAGCGGGGGCGCTTGATACGCAGTATTTT
CASIPAGALDTQYF
>TRBD1|NA|16|TRBJ1-6|TRBV2
TGTGCCAGCAGGGACGTTACGGCAGGGGGAAATTCACCCCTCCACTTT
CASRDVTAGGNSPLHF
>NA|many|13|TRBJ1-2|TRBV20-1
TGCAGTGCTAAGGGTAGCTCTAACTATGGCTACACCTTC
CSAKGSSNYGYTF
>TRBD2|NA|17|TRBJ2-3|TRBV10-3
TGTGCCATCAGTGAGAGCACTAGCGGGGGGGGGGCAGATACGCAGTATTTT
CAISESTSGGGADTQYF
>NA|few|15|TRBJ2-4|TRBV3-1
TGTGCCAGCAGCCAAGGGGGCGGGGCCAGCGGCATTCAGTACTTC
CASSQGGGASGIQYF
>NA|few|16|TRBJ1-4|TRBV9
TGTGCCAGCAGCGTCGGACCATCGGGAGCTAATGAAAAACTGTTTTTT
CASSVGPSGANEKLFF
>NA|few|12|TRBJ1-5|TRBV24-1
TGTGCCACCAGTGATTTCAATCAGCCCCAGCATTTT
CATSDFNQPQHF
>TRBD2|few|19|TRBJ2-1|TRBV11-3
TGTGCCAGCAGCTTAGGTTGGGCGGGAGGGCCGGGGGACTACAATGAGCAGTTCTTC
CASSLGWAGGPGDYNEQFF
>NA|NA|13|TRBJ2-1|TRBV4-1
TGCGCCAGCAGCCAATCGCGACGGAATGAGCAGTTCTTC
CASSQSRRNEQFF
>TRBD1|many|15|TRBJ2-5|TRBV2
TGTGCCAGCAGTAAGGGACAGATCTTCCAAGAGACCCAGTACTTC
CASSKGQIFQETQYF
>NA|many|15|TRBJ1-1|TRBV5-1
TGCGCCAGCAGCTTGGAGACAGCAACGAACACTGAAGCTTTCTTT
CASSLETATNTEAFF
>NA|NA|16|TRBJ1-2|TRBV4-1
TGCGCCAGCAGCCAAGATCATTTAGGGACCCCCTCGGGCTACACCTTC
CASSQDHLGTPSGYTF
>NA|few|13|TRBJ2-1|TRBV5-4
TGTGCCAGCAGCTGGGACCACCCCAATGAGCAGTTCTTC
CASSWDHPNEQFF